These 24 T cell receptor beta chains were all obtained from the same sample, sequenced in a study of T cells after yellow fever vaccination. TCRdb recomputed calls from the 5' RACE reads with MiXCR, one row per CDR3 protein. The profile shows around 350,000 distinct CDR3 sequences, around 10% of them singletons. The material was PBMCs, obtained on the day of the first yellow fever vaccination. The receptor source for this set is a man aged 18 to 35 who received the YFV17D yellow fever vaccine.

This clonotype was seen more than once but under ten times. CDR3 in DNA: TGTGCCAGCAGCTCTCCAGGGGCGGGGACCGGGGAGCTGTTTTTT. Its protein is CASSSPGAGTGELFF. The rearrangement uses TRBV7-3 and TRBJ2-2, with D perhaps being TRBD1 or TRBD2 (6 bases each). CDR1 and CDR2 (germline): SGHTA, FQGTGA. The CDR3 length is 15 residues. Trimming took off 4 bases at V and 5 bases at J, with 14 bases between the two ends.

The chain carries TRBV20-1 and TRBJ2-5, with TRBD1 as a possible D gene (7 bases). The germline V gene has CDR1 DFQATT and CDR2 SNEGSKA (reference sequence). Trimming pared 5 bases from V and 2 bases from J, leaving 15 bases between. The CDR3 has 14 amino acids. The CDR3 DNA reads TGCAGTGCTCTCCAGGGGGGTCCTCAAGAGACCCAGTACTTC. Residues: CSALQGGPQETQYF.

This chain connects TRBV29-1 to TRBJ2-7, with D perhaps TRBD1 (7 bases). The V end lost 4 bases, the J end lost 3 bases, and 16 bases lay between the germline ends. Germline V gene data show CDR1 as SQVTM and CDR2 as ANQGSEA. CDR3 size: 14 residues. The CDR3: CSVVEGTAFYEQYF. The CDR3 DNA follows: TGCAGCGTTGTGGAGGGGACAGCCTTCTACGAGCAGTACTTC.

This clonotype came up a few times. CDR3 sequence: CSASGLDSLFSYNEQFF. CDR3 bases: TGCAGTGCTAGCGGACTGGACAGCCTATTCTCCTACAATGAGCAGTTCTTC. The V gene is TRBV20-1, the J gene TRBJ2-1; D possibly corresponds to TRBD1 (6 bases). V gave up 3 bases and J gave up 0 bases, with 18 bases separating them. Germline assignment: CDR1 DFQATT and CDR2 SNEGSKA (reference sequence). There are 17 residues in the CDR3.

Only a few counts were recorded for this clonotype. The CDR3 spells CASTRGGADTRETQYF. CDR3 DNA: TGCGCCAGCACGCGGGGGGGGGCCGACACCAGGGAGACCCAGTACTTC. The chain links TRBV5-1 to TRBJ2-5, with 9 positions matching TRBD2. The CDR3 runs 16 residues. V was clipped by 6 bases and J by 5 bases; unmatched bases: 14. The germline gives CDR1 SGHRS, CDR2 YFSETQ.

The J gene is TRBJ2-1, the V gene TRBV6-1; D not resolved. This CDR3 region has 15 residues. V was pared by 1 base and J by 2 bases, with 9 bases between. The germline CDR1 and CDR2 sequences are MNHNS and SASEGT. CDR3 DNA sequence: TGTGCCAGCAGTGAAGGAATCGGACCCTACAATGAGCAGTTCTTC. The encoded protein is CASSEGIGPYNEQFF.

This clonotype has more than one count but fewer than ten. The V gene is TRBV7-9, the J gene TRBJ1-1; no reliable D call. CDR3 length equals 12 residues. Germline V gene data show CDR1 as SEHNR and CDR2 as FQNEAQ (reference sequence). V lost 3 bases and J 6 bases, leaving 8 bases between the germline ends. The DNA of the CDR3 is TGTGCCAGCAGCTTTACTTTTGCTGAAGCTTTCTTT. Translation gives CASSFTFAEAFF. The full variable domain, its missing parts supplied by reference TRBV7-9 and TRBJ1-1, is DTGVSQNPRHKITKRGQNVTFRCDPISEHNRLYWYRQTLGQGPEFLTYFQNEAQLEKSRLLSDRFSAERPKGSFSTLEIQRTEQGDSAMYLCASSFTFAEAFFGQGTRLTVV.

This clonotype was seen a few times. The chain employs TRBV5-1 and TRBJ2-2, with TRBD1 identical over 8 bases. The junction had 5 bases not matched to a gene; V was cut back by 2 bases and J by 5 bases. Germline assignment: CDR1 SGHRS and CDR2 YFSETQ. The CDR3 spans 15 residues. Written as DNA, the CDR3 is TGCGCCAGCAGCTTCGACAGGGGCCCTACCGGGGAGCTGTTTTTT. Translation gives CASSFDRGPTGELFF. Supplemented by reference TRBV5-1 and TRBJ2-2, the full variable domain reads KAGVTQTPRYLIKTRGQQVTLSCSPISGHRSVSWYQQTPGQGLQFLFEYFSETQRNKGNFPGRFSGRQFSNSRSEMNVSTLELGDSALYLCASSFDRGPTGELFFGEGSRLTVL.

The chain joins TRBV20-1 to TRBJ2-3; either TRBD1 or TRBD2 may supply D (6 bases each). Deletions cut 6 bases from V and 4 bases from J, with 14 bases between. There are 13 residues in the CDR3. The V gene's germline CDR1 is DFQATT and CDR2 SNEGSKA (reference sequence). As DNA, the CDR3 is TGCAGTGCAGAACCCCGGGGGCCAGATACGCAGTATTTT. Its protein is CSAEPRGPDTQYF.

The sample holds a few counts of this clonotype. The gene calls are TRBV6-5 and TRBJ1-1; D uncertain. CDR1 is MNHEY and CDR2 is SVGAGI in the germline V gene. V lost 0 bases and J lost 3, with 11 bases in between. CDR3 length equals 15 residues. The CDR3 spells CASSYSAGWDTEAFF. The CDR3 coding sequence is TGTGCCAGCAGTTACTCGGCGGGGTGGGACACTGAAGCTTTCTTT.

The sample holds a few counts of this clonotype. CDR3 coding DNA: TGCAGTGCTACCAGGACAGGGGTTAATTCACCCCTCCACTTT. Protein: CSATRTGVNSPLHF. The chain carries TRBV20-1 and TRBJ1-6; the match to TRBD1 covers 9 bases. This CDR3 is 14 amino acids long. The V gene end was trimmed by 4 bases and the J gene end by 6 bases; junction bases not matched to a gene: 4. CDR1 is DFQATT and CDR2 is SNEGSKA in the germline V gene (reference sequence).

This clonotype was seen a few times. The V call is TRBV5-1, the J call TRBJ2-7; no clear D. Trimming stripped 0 bases from V and 5 bases from J, with 15 bases between. Germline V gene data show CDR1 as SGHRS and CDR2 as YFSETQ. This CDR3 contains 15 residues. This CDR3 reads CASSLGSLEYDEQYV. In DNA, the CDR3 is TGCGCCAGCAGCTTGGGGAGCCTAGAGTACGACGAGCAGTACGTC.

There are many counts of this clonotype. The chain combines TRBV6-5 with TRBJ2-1; D remains unclear. The germline V and J ends were trimmed by 7 bases and 0 bases, with 13 bases remaining between them. The length of the CDR3 is 15 residues. CDR1 is MNHEY and CDR2 is SVGAGI in the germline V gene. DNA for the CDR3: TGTGCCAGCAACAAAGGAGAGAGCTCCTACAATGAGCAGTTCTTC. This sequence encodes CASNKGESSYNEQFF.

This clonotype was found a few times. The V and J genes are TRBV7-2 and TRBJ1-5; D unresolved. CDR3 length: 15 amino acids. CDR1 is SGHTA, CDR2 FQGNSA, per germline. Trimming removed 5 bases from V and 0 bases from J, with 11 bases in between. The CDR3 bases are TGTGCCAGCAGCCCAGAAGTCAGTAGCAATCAGCCCCAGCATTTT. Translation gives CASSPEVSSNQPQHF.

The chain recombines TRBV7-3 with TRBJ2-3; 10 bases map to TRBD2. The CDR3 has 16 amino acids. V lost 3 bases to trimming and J lost 2 bases; unmatched junction nucleotides: 5. Germline V gene data show CDR1 as SGHTA and CDR2 as FQGTGA. The CDR3 here is CASSLVAGGYTDTQYF. The CDR3 region has the DNA TGTGCCAGCAGCTTGGTAGCGGGGGGCTACACAGATACGCAGTATTTT.

The gene calls are TRBV6-1 and TRBJ2-3; 8 nucleotides match TRBD1. The germline V gene encodes CDR1 MNHNS and CDR2 SASEGT. The ends lost 8 bases at V and 0 bases at J; junction bases unmatched: 4. This CDR3 has 14 amino acids. The CDR3 spells CASLDRASTDTQYF. The CDR3 nucleotides are TGTGCCAGCCTGGACAGGGCTAGCACAGATACGCAGTATTTT.

A few counts support this clonotype. V and J are TRBV5-1 and TRBJ2-3; 7 nucleotides line up with TRBD2. Germline trimming cut 5 bases from V and 2 bases from J; bases unmatched to any gene: 8. The germline V gene has CDR1 SGHRS and CDR2 YFSETQ. This CDR3 is 15 amino acids long. The CDR3 spells CASRDGAGYTDTQYF. CDR3 nucleotides: TGCGCCAGCAGGGATGGAGCGGGGTACACAGATACGCAGTATTTT.

This clonotype was observed a few times. V usage is TRBV6-1 and J usage is TRBJ1-5; TRBD1 matches at 12 bases. V was pared by 4 bases and J by 5 bases, with 9 bases of the junction left unmatched. The CDR3 length is 17 residues. Germline loops: CDR1 MNHNS, CDR2 SASEGT. In DNA form, the CDR3 reads TGTGCCAGCAGTGTCCCGGGACAGGGGGCTGCTGATCAGCCCCAGCATTTT. This sequence encodes CASSVPGQGAADQPQHF.

This clonotype was detected ten times or more. V usage is TRBV6-2 or TRBV6-3 and J usage is TRBJ1-1; TRBD1 matches at 8 bases. The CDR3 covers 13 residues. V lost 6 bases to trimming and J lost 2 bases; unmatched junction nucleotides: 2. The germline CDR1 and CDR2 sequences are MNHEY and SVGEGT. The CDR3 is CASRQGGNTEAFF. CDR3 DNA sequence: TGTGCCAGCAGACAGGGGGGCAACACTGAAGCTTTCTTT.

J is TRBJ2-1 and V is TRBV5-1; no firm D call. With 4 bases removed from V and 8 bases from J, the gap between germline ends came to 7 bases. CDR3 size: 11 residues. Germline CDR1 and CDR2: SGHRS and YFSETQ. The CDR3 reads CASSLSDEQFF. In DNA form, the CDR3 reads TGCGCCAGCAGCCTTTCGGATGAGCAGTTCTTC.

There are a few counts of this clonotype. The chain recombines TRBV6-1 with TRBJ2-7; TRBD2 aligns across 9 bases. Losses at the gene ends were 7 bases for V and 7 bases for J; bases not matched to a gene: 8. The CDR3 extends over 13 amino acids. CDR1 and CDR2 from the germline V gene are MNHNS and SASEGT. The CDR3 region has the DNA TGTGCCAGCATGGAGCAAGCGGGGGGAGAGCAGTACTTC. Its translation: CASMEQAGGEQYF.

This clonotype was detected only a few times. This chain joins TRBV3-1 and TRBJ2-1, with 13 bases aligning to TRBD2. The CDR3 extends over 16 amino acids. In germline, CDR1 is LGHDT, CDR2 YNNKEL (reference sequence). The V gene end was trimmed by 5 bases and the J gene end by 4 bases; junction bases not matched to a gene: 5. CDR3 coding DNA: TGTGCCAGCAGCGGCCGACTAGCGGGGGGTTACAATGAGCAGTTCTTC. This translates into CASSGRLAGGYNEQFF.

This clonotype was recorded many times. The chain uses TRBV5-1 and TRBJ1-1; D not resolved. Trimming took 1 base from V and 1 from J, leaving 11 bases between them. The CDR3 has 15 amino acids. CDR1 and CDR2 (germline): SGHRS, YFSETQ. The CDR3 here is CASSLWSGSNTEAFF. The CDR3 DNA reads as TGCGCCAGCAGCTTGTGGTCGGGTTCGAACACTGAAGCTTTCTTT.

The chain couples TRBV7-9 to TRBJ2-7, with TRBD2 as a possible D gene (6 bases). V lost 6 bases to trimming and J lost 0 bases, with 9 bases between them. Germline lookup yields CDR1 SEHNR and CDR2 FQNEAQ (reference sequence). This CDR3 spans 13 amino acids. The CDR3 is CASSGRSSYEQYF. As DNA, the CDR3 is TGTGCCAGCAGTGGGAGGAGCTCCTACGAGCAGTACTTC.